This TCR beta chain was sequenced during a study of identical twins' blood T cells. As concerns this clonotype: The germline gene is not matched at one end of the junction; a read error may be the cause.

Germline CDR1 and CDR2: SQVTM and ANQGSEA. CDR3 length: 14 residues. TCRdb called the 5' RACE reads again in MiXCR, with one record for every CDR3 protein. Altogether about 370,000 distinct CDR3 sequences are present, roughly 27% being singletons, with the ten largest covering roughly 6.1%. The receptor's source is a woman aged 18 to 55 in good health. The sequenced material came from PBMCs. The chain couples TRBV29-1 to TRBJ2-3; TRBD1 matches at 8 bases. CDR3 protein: CSVAFRGQTDAQYF. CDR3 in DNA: TGCAGCGTTGCATTCAGGGGGCAGACAGATGCGCAGTATTTT.